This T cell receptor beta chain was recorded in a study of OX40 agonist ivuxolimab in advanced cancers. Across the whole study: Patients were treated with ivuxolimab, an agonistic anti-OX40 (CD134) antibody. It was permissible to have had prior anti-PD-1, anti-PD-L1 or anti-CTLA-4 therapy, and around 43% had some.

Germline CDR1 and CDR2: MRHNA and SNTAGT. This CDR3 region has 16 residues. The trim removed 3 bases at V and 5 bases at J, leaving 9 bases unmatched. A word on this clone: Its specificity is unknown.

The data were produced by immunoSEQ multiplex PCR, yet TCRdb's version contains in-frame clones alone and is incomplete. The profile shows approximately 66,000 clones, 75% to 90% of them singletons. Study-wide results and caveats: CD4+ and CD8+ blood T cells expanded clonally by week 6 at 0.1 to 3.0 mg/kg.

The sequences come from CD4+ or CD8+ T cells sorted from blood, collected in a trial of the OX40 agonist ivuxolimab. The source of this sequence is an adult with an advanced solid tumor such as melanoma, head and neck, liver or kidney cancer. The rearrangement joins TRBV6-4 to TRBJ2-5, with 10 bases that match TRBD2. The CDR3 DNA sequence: TGTGCCAGCAGTGAACCCAGCGGGGGGGCCGGGGAGACCCAGTACTTC. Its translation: CASSEPSGGAGETQYF.